Listed here are 26 T cell receptor beta chains from one sample, sequenced in a study of T cells in narcolepsy. Profiling relied on immunoSEQ multiplex PCR, and the TCRdb table lists in-frame clones only, not all of them. The repertoire includes tens of thousands of clones, about four fifths of them detected once, and 1.3% sits in the top ten. The sample comprised CD45RA- memory CD4+ T cells from PBMCs. The receptors shown here come from a human donor with narcolepsy.

The chain recombines TRBV6-5 with TRBJ2-3; D is unresolved. Per the germline V gene, CDR1 is MNHEY and CDR2 is SVGAGI. V lost 4 bases to trimming and J lost 7 bases, with 9 bases between them. The CDR3 sequence is 12 residues long. CDR3 loop: CASSSKTYTQYF. DNA for the CDR3: TGTGCCAGCAGTTCCAAGACCTATACGCAGTATTTT.

This chain joins TRBV7-2 and TRBJ2-1; D not certain. The CDR3 runs to 15 residues. Germline V CDR1 and CDR2: SGHTA, FQGNSA. V lost 8 bases to trimming and J lost 0 bases, with 14 bases between them. The CDR3 nucleotides read TGTGCCAGCGCCGTCGGTTCTAGCTCCTACAATGAGCAGTTCTTC. Protein sequence: CASAVGSSSYNEQFF.

The V and J genes are TRBV4-1 and TRBJ2-5; 11 positions match TRBD2. Germline CDR1 is MGHRA and CDR2 is YSYEKL. Trimming cost V 1 base and J 2 bases; bases outside gene matches: 6. This CDR3 is built from 17 residues. The CDR3 DNA follows: TGCGCCAGCAGCCAAGGGACGACTAGCGGGATACAAGAGACCCAGTACTTC. Translating it yields CASSQGTTSGIQETQYF.

The chain joins TRBV14 to TRBJ2-1, with D perhaps matching TRBD2 (6 bases). Germline-derived CDR1 and CDR2 are SGHDN and FVKESK. V shed 1 base and J shed 9 bases, with 10 bases lying between them. The CDR3 is made up of 13 amino acids. In DNA, the CDR3 is TGTGCCAGCAGCCAAGTTCGGGGAGGTGAGCAGTTCTTC. It specifies CASSQVRGGEQFF.

V is TRBV4-1 and J is TRBJ2-6; no clear D. The CDR3 runs to 16 residues. CDR1 MGHRA and CDR2 YSYEKL come from the germline V gene. The V and J ends lost 0 bases and 0 bases respectively, with 6 bases between them. The CDR3, as DNA: TGCGCCAGCAGCCAAGATATAAGCTCTGGGGCCAACGTCCTGACTTTC. This sequence encodes CASSQDISSGANVLTF.

The J gene is TRBJ2-3, the V gene TRBV7-3, with 7 bases matching TRBD1. The trim removed 5 bases at V and 3 bases at J, leaving 8 bases unmatched. The germline V gene has CDR1 SGHTA and CDR2 FQGTGA. This CDR3 is built from 15 residues. The CDR3 bases are TGTGCCAGCAGCCCGACAGGGTCGTTTACAGATACGCAGTATTTT. Amino acids: CASSPTGSFTDTQYF. The full variable domain, its missing parts supplied by reference TRBV7-3 and TRBJ2-3, is GAGVSQTPSNKVTEKGKYVELRCDPISGHTALYWYRQSLGQGPEFLIYFQGTGAADDSGLPNDRFFAVRPEGSVSTLKIQRTERGDSAVYLCASSPTGSFTDTQYFGPGTRLTVL.

The chain couples TRBV30 to TRBJ1-6, with D unclear. V was pared by 2 bases and J by 11 bases, with 7 bases between. Per the germline V gene, CDR1 is GTSNPN and CDR2 is SVGIG (reference sequence). The CDR3 sequence is 11 residues long. In nucleotides, the CDR3 is TGTGCCTGGAGTACGACGACACCCCTCCACTTT. It translates to CAWSTTTPLHF.

The J gene is TRBJ2-7, the V gene TRBV28, with 7 bases fitting TRBD1. Germline lookup yields CDR1 MDHEN and CDR2 SYDVKM. V trimming: 4 bases; J trimming: 6 bases; junction bases outside the gene matches: 12. The CDR3 has 15 amino acids. The CDR3, as DNA: TGTGCCAGCAGTTCACAGGGGAGTCGGCTCCGCGAGCAGTACTTC. This sequence encodes CASSSQGSRLREQYF.

About this clone: The junction and the germline gene differ at one end; a read error may be behind it. The CDR3 loop reads CSVEDPLTGPDF. For the CDR3, the DNA is TGCAGCGTTGAAGACCCACTGACAGGGCCGGATTTT. The chain links TRBV29-1 to TRBJ1-3, with 7 nucleotides matching TRBD1. The V gene's germline CDR1 is SQVTM and CDR2 ANQGSEA. This CDR3 contains 12 residues.

V and J are TRBV6-5 and TRBJ2-7, with 7 bases matching TRBD1. Trimming at V came to 6 bases and at J to 2 bases, leaving 10 bases not matched to a gene. The CDR3 loop spans 15 amino acids. The germline CDR1 and CDR2 sequences are MNHEY and SVGAGI. CDR3 amino acids: CASSRNRQGTYEQYF. Written as DNA, the CDR3 is TGTGCCAGCAGCCGAAACCGACAGGGTACCTACGAGCAGTACTTC.

The rearrangement links TRBV7-8 to TRBJ2-1, with TRBD2 matching 7 bases. The V gene end was trimmed by 0 bases and the J gene end by 10 bases; junction bases not matched to a gene: 6. The CDR3 spans 14 residues. Per the germline V gene, CDR1 is SGHVS and CDR2 is FQNEAQ. CDR3 protein: CASSLAMGGIEQFF. The CDR3, as DNA: TGTGCCAGCAGCTTAGCGATGGGGGGGATAGAGCAGTTCTTC.

This chain uses TRBV19 with TRBJ2-7, with a tentative D call TRBD1 (6 bases). V dropped 3 bases and J dropped 6 bases, with 15 bases sitting between them. From germline, CDR1 is LNHDA and CDR2 SQIVND (reference sequence). The CDR3 length is 14 residues. CDR3 loop: CASSISGVSGEQYF. The DNA for the CDR3 is TGTGCCAGTAGTATTTCAGGGGTATCGGGCGAGCAGTACTTC.

This clone came up a few times. CDR3 nucleotide sequence: TGTGCCAGCAGTGCTACGGGGAACTACAATGAGCAGTTCTTC. It yields the protein CASSATGNYNEQFF. This sequence joins TRBV25-1 and TRBJ2-1, with D possibly TRBD2 on 5 matching bases. The V gene lost 4 bases and the J gene lost 3 bases, with 10 bases spanning the gap. CDR3 size: 14 residues. CDR1 MGHDK and CDR2 SYGVNS come from the germline V gene.

The chain recombines TRBV15 with TRBJ2-5; TRBD2 aligns across 13 bases. Germline V gene lookup returns CDR1 LNHNV and CDR2 YYDKDF (reference sequence). V lost 1 base to trimming and J lost 4 bases; unmatched junction nucleotides: 3. The CDR3 runs to 16 residues. CDR3 in amino acids: CATSRGTSGRGETQYF. Written as DNA, the CDR3 is TGTGCCACCAGCAGAGGGACTAGCGGGAGAGGAGAGACCCAGTACTTC.

The chain has TRBV27 and TRBJ1-5, with D unresolved. Between the trimmed V and J ends, which lost 5 bases and 5 bases, there was a span of 13 bases. In germline, CDR1 is MNHEY, CDR2 SMNVEV (reference sequence). The CDR3 is 14 residues long. The CDR3 reads CASSRTRGDQPQHF. Here the CDR3 DNA reads TGTGCCAGCAGTCGTACCCGGGGTGATCAGCCCCAGCATTTT.

The chain employs TRBV27 and TRBJ2-3, with 8 bases identical to TRBD1. J was trimmed by 1 base and V by 5 bases; bases with no gene match: 20. In germline, CDR1 is MNHEY, CDR2 SMNVEV (reference sequence). CDR3 length: 20 residues. The CDR3 sequence is CASSRRIAIPGGEGTDTQYF. As DNA, the CDR3 is TGTGCCAGCAGTCGGAGGATCGCCATACCAGGGGGCGAAGGCACAGATACGCAGTATTTT.

This clone was detected only a few times. One end of the junction is discordant with germline, which a read error may explain. The chain carries TRBV5-6 and TRBJ2-4, with 9 bases that match TRBD2. The CDR3 is made up of 12 amino acids. In germline, CDR1 is SGHDT, CDR2 YYEEEE. The CDR3 reads CASSLGSGRLGF. CDR3 DNA sequence: TGTGCCAGCAGCTTGGGTAGCGGGAGATTGGGCTTC.

The rearrangement joins TRBV11-2 to TRBJ2-5; D is undetermined. The J call is uncertain, as TRBJ2-7 better fits the DNA end. CDR3 length: 12 residues. Germline assignment: CDR1 SGHAT and CDR2 FQNNGV. The CDR3: CASSQYAYEQYF. For the CDR3, the DNA is TGTGCCAGCAGCCAGTACGCTTACGAGCAGTACTTC.

CDR3 region: CASKADVVSGNTIYF. CDR3 bases: TGTGCCAGTAAAGCCGATGTGGTCTCTGGAAACACCATATATTTT. V gene TRBV19 combines with J gene TRBJ1-3; D unresolved. This CDR3 has 15 amino acids. Germline loops: CDR1 LNHDA, CDR2 SQIVND (reference sequence). V was cut by 7 bases and J by 0 bases, with 13 bases left in between.

The chain has TRBV7-9 and TRBJ2-4, with D perhaps being TRBD1 or TRBD2 (5 bases each). The CDR3 spans 13 residues. Looked up from germline, CDR1 is SEHNR and CDR2 is FQNEAQ (reference sequence). V was shortened by 5 bases and J by 9 bases, with 14 bases between the two germline ends. The DNA for the CDR3 is TGTGCCAGCAGCCTTGCCGCTGGGGGCATTCAGTACTTC. The encoded protein is CASSLAAGGIQYF.

The rearrangement links TRBV7-2 to TRBJ1-1; TRBD1 is a possible D gene (5 bases). This CDR3 is built from 17 residues. Germline CDR1 is SGHTA and CDR2 is FQGNSA. V lost 5 bases and J lost 0, with 19 bases in between. CDR3 sequence reads: CASSPRGRGTMNTEAFF. As DNA, the CDR3 is TGTGCCAGCAGCCCTCGGGGACGGGGTACCATGAACACTGAAGCTTTCTTT.

The chain is built from TRBV6-1 and TRBJ1-1, with TRBD1 matching 7 bases. Germline-derived CDR1 and CDR2 are MNHNS and SASEGT. The CDR3 has 11 residues. The CDR3 spells CTVQGDTEAFF. The CDR3 nucleotides are TGTACCGTCCAGGGGGACACTGAAGCTTTCTTT.

In nucleotides, the CDR3 is TGTGCCAGCAGCTTAGCGGAGGGAGCCGGGATGGAGACCCAGTACTTC. Protein sequence: CASSLAEGAGMETQYF. The chain is built from TRBV7-7 and TRBJ2-5; D is possibly TRBD2 (6 bases). Deletions cut 0 bases from V and 5 bases from J, with 16 bases between. CDR3 length equals 16 residues. The germline CDR1 and CDR2 sequences are SSHAT and FNYEAQ (reference sequence).

The chain has TRBV7-8 and TRBJ2-7, with 7 positions matching TRBD1. V lost 1 base, J lost 6 bases, and 6 bases stayed unmatched. The CDR3 loop spans 14 amino acids. Germline values: CDR1 SGHVS, CDR2 FQNEAQ. CDR3 in amino acids: CASSLDRGFGEQYF. As DNA, the CDR3 is TGTGCCAGCAGCTTAGACAGGGGTTTTGGCGAGCAGTACTTC.

The chain combines TRBV5-4 with TRBJ2-1; D tentatively fits TRBD1 or TRBD2 (5 bases each). Trimming removed 3 bases at V and 6 bases at J, with 19 bases between. Looked up from germline, CDR1 is SGHNT and CDR2 is YYREEE (reference sequence). This CDR3 has 16 amino acids. The CDR3 is CASSSTSRLRGNEQFF. The CDR3 DNA follows: TGTGCCAGCAGCTCGACCTCCAGGTTGAGGGGCAATGAGCAGTTCTTC.

V is TRBV18 and J is TRBJ1-1, with D possibly TRBD1 on 5 matching bases. Germline V lookup: CDR1 KGHSH, CDR2 LQKENI. V dropped 3 bases and J dropped 1 base, with 9 bases sitting between them. CDR3 length: 14 residues. The chain's CDR3 is CASSPGGRNTEAFF. The CDR3 coding sequence is TGTGCCAGCTCACCGGGGGGACGGAACACTGAAGCTTTCTTT.